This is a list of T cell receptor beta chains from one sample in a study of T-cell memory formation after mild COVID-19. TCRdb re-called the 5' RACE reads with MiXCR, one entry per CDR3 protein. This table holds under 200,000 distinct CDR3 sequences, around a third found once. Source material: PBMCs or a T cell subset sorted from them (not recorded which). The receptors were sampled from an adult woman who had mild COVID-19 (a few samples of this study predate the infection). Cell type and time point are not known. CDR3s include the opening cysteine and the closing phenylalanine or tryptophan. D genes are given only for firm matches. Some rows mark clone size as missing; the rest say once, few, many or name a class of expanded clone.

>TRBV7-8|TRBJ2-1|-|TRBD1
TGTGCCAGCAGCCCTAGGACAGGACGGTATGAGCAGTTCTTC
CASSPRTGRYEQFF
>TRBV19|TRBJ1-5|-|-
TGTGCCAGTAGTATAGATCGGGGGATCCGGCATTTT
CASSIDRGIRHF
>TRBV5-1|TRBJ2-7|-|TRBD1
TGCGCCAGCAGCTACGGACAGGGTCCCTACGAGCAGTACTTC
CASSYGQGPYEQYF
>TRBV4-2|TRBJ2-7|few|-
TGTGCCAGCAGCCCGACGGCGGAGGCCTACGAGCAGTACTTC
CASSPTAEAYEQYF
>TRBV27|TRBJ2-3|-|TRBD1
TGTGCCAGCAGCCACCCCAGGACAGGGATCACAGATACGCAGTATTTT
CASSHPRTGITDTQYF
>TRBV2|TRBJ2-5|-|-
TGTGCCAGCTGGACGGATTCAGAGACCCAGTACTTC
CASWTDSETQYF
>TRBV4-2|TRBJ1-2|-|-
TGTGCCAGCAGCCCTCAACAGGGAGTGGATGGCTACACCTTC
CASSPQQGVDGYTF
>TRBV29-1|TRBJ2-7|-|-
TGCAGCGCTGAGGAGAGCTACGAGCAGTACTTC
CSAEESYEQYF
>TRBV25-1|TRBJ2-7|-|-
TGTGCCAGCAGAGAATCGGGACATCGGGGAGTAGACGAGCAGTACTTC
CASRESGHRGVDEQYF
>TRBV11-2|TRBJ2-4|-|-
TGTGCCAGCAGACCCCCTGGTCGGGGTGGGAGAAACATTCAGTACTTC
CASRPPGRGGRNIQYF
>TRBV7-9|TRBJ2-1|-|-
TGTGCCAGCGGGGGTTCCTACAATGAGCAGTTCTTC
CASGGSYNEQFF
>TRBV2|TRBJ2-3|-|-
TGTGCCAGCAGTGAAATTGCGGGGAGCACAGATACGCAGTATTTT
CASSEIAGSTDTQYF
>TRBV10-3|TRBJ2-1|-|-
TGTGACATCAGTTCCGGGACGACCCATTACAATGAGCAGTTCTTC
CDISSGTTHYNEQFF
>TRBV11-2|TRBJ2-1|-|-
TGTGCCAGCAGCTTAGGCGGCAATAGGGGTGAGCAGTTCTTC
CASSLGGNRGEQFF
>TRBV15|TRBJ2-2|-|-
TGTGCCACCAGCAGAGACGGCTCGAGGACCGGGGAGCTGTTTTTT
CATSRDGSRTGELFF